The present TCR beta chain was sequenced within a study of cytomegalovirus exposure and HLA in healthy donors. The repertoire was sequenced with immunoSEQ multiplex PCR; TCRdb's copy has only in-frame clones and lacks some. Among 71,000 or so clones listed, just under 95% were seen once. The sample was PBMCs. This clonotype was obtained from a man between 18 and 29 years old in good health and CMV-seropositive.

CDR3 in amino acids: CASSLRQQPYNEQFF. Written as DNA, the CDR3 is TGTGCCAGCAGCCTGCGACAGCAACCGTACAATGAGCAGTTCTTC. The J gene is TRBJ2-1, the V gene TRBV7-2; a possible D gene is TRBD1 (5 bases). The length of the CDR3 is 15 residues. The V and J ends lost 5 bases and 4 bases respectively, with 15 bases between them. From germline, CDR1 is SGHTA and CDR2 FQGNSA.